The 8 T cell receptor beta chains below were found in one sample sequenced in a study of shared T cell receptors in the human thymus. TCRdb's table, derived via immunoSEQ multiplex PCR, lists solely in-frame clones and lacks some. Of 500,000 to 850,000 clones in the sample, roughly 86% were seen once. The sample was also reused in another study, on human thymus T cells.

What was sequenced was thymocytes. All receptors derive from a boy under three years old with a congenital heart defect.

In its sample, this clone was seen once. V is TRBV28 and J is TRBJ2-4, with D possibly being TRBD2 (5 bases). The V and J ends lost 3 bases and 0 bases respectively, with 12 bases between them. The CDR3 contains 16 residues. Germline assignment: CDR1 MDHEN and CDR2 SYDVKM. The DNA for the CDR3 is TGTGCCAGCAGTTTCGGGAAATTGGAAGCCAAAAACATTCAGTACTTC. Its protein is CASSFGKLEAKNIQYF.

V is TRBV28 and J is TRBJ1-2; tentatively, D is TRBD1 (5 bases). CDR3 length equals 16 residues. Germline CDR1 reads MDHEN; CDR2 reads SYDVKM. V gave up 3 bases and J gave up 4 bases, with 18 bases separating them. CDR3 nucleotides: TGTGCCAGCAGTTTCCAACCCGGGACTTCTTCCTATGGCTACACCTTC. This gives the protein CASSFQPGTSSYGYTF.

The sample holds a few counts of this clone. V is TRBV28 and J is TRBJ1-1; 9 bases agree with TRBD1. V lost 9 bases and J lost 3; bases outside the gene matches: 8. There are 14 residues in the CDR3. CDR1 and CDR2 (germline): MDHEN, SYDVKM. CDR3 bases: TGTGCCAGTAAACAGGGGGCGCAGGACACTGAAGCTTTCTTT. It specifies CASKQGAQDTEAFF.

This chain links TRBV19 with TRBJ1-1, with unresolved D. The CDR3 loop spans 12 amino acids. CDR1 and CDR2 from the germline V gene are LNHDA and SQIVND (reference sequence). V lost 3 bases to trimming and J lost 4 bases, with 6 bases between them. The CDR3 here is CASSMVATEAFF. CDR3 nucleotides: TGTGCCAGTAGTATGGTGGCCACTGAAGCTTTCTTT.

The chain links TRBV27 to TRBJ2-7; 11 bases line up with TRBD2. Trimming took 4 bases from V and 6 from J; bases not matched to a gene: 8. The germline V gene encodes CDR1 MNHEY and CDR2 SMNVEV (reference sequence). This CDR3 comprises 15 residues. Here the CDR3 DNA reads TGTGCCAGCAGTTACCCCGGGCTAGCGGGAGGCGAGCAGTACTTC. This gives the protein CASSYPGLAGGEQYF.

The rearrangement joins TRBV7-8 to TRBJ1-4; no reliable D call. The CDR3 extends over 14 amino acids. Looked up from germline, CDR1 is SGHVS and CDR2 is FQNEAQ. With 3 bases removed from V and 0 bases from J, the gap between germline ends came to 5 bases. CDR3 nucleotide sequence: TGTGCCAGCAGCTTGTCTGCAACTAATGAAAAACTGTTTTTT. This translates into CASSLSATNEKLFF.

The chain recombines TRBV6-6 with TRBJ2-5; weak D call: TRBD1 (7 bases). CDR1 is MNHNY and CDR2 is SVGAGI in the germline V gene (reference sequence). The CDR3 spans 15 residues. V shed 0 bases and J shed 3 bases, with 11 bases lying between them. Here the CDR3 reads CASSYSGGQKETQYF. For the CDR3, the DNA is TGTGCCAGCAGTTACTCGGGGGGACAGAAAGAGACCCAGTACTTC.

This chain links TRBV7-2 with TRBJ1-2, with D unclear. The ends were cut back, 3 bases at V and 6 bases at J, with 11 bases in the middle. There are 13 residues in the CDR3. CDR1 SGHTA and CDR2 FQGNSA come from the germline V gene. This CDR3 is CASSFGIWNGYTF. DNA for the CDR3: TGTGCCAGCAGCTTCGGGATCTGGAATGGCTACACCTTC.